Sequencing of this T cell receptor (beta chain) was carried out in a study of T cells in tumors after PD-1 blockade (dated by TCRdb to about 2019). Regarding the research as a whole: Exclusion criteria were prior checkpoint blockade, use of systemic immunosuppressants, or recent radiotherapy or other anti-cancer therapy within 4 weeks. Peripheral blood samples averaged around 120,000 TCR templates (range roughly 22,000-290,000) and 36,536 unique clonotypes. RECIST version 1.1 was used to assess clinical response. While on anti-PD-1 treatment, some of the patients also continued taking daily vismodegib 150 mg. Treatment consisted of either cemiplimab 350 mg every 2 weeks or pembrolizumab 200 mg every 3 weeks. Paired single-cell RNA and TCR sequencing was performed on site-matched tumors from BCC or SCC patients before and after anti-PD-1 therapy. Bulk TCR sequencing was performed on roughly eleven peripheral blood samples from a handful of patients to compare blood and tumor clonotypes. What the research found in general, with its limitations: Where the novel T cell clones came from was not identified, and possible sources could include lymphoid organs or rare unexpanded clones inside the tumor or in the tumor periphery. Roughly 43% of tumor TCR clonotypes were found in blood, and some novel exhausted tumor clones appeared in pre-treatment blood, suggesting peripheral recruitment.

What this sample's time point label stands for: before anti-PD-1 therapy. Genomic DNA extracted from tumor biopsies or peripheral blood was used for bulk TCRbeta sequencing, with input ranging from roughly 616 ng to 6,004 ng. Histologically proven advanced or metastatic basal or squamous cell carcinoma was present in all patients, all of whom were poor candidates for surgical resection. Of the ten or so patients making up the basal cell carcinoma cohort, 8 underwent bulk tumor TCR sequencing. The immunoSEQ platform was used for deep TCRbeta sequencing. Concerning the study's data processing: For further analysis, only productive rearrangements were exported from the immunoSEQ Analyzer. T cell phenotypes were assigned to bulk TCRbeta clonotypes by matching to single-cell RNA+TCR-seq clones sharing the same TCRbeta sequence. Tumor enrichment of a clone was calculated by dividing the clone's tumor frequency by the clone's PBMC frequency, both taken from bulk TCR sequencing. GLIPH was used to sort TCRs into specificity groups, which are clusters of distinct TCRs that likely recognize common antigens through shared CDR3 motifs. Entries here come from immuneACCESS through TCRdb and include only in-frame sequences with V and J called. Some clones fail to appear in such tables; in the studies checked, an unresolved V gene covers under half of the shortfall, and the cause of the remainder is unknown. V and J calls and clone size are as listed in that table; D and trimming were resolved from the DNA. Recorded for this sample are roughly 60,000 clones; around four fifths of them occurred a single time. The ten largest clones add up to around an eighth of the sample.

In regard to this clone: Its binding antigen is unknown. Base quality data are lacking; no much larger clone is found one base away.

Reading the germline V gene gives CDR1 MNHEY and CDR2 SVGEGT. V is shortened by 6 bases, J by 8 bases, and the region joining them spans 20 bases. The CDR3 measures 16 amino acids from cysteine to phenylalanine. Only CDR3 DNA is held: 48 bases, read in frame from base 1. Source: PBMCs, taken before anti-PD-1 treatment. Recombination connected TRBV6-2 or TRBV6-3 to TRBJ1-6, and possibly TRBD1, on 5 matching bases. This TCR derives from a human donor with basal cell carcinoma. Read as DNA, the sequence is TGTGCCAGCAGCCTACCCCGGGGACTCCGTGATTCACCCCTCCACTTT. This sequence encodes CASSLPRGLRDSPLHF.